This T cell receptor beta chain originates from a study of blood T cells in healthy people across ages (dated by TCRdb to 2015 to 2017). For context, the study as a whole: In model experiments, template switching captured roughly one uniquely barcoded TCR beta cDNA molecule for every two T cells. Age-related changes in TCR beta repertoire diversity were measured in the study by deep sequencing normalized with unique cDNA molecular identifiers. The donors were split into four age groups: young (average approximately 16 years), middle-aged (39), aged (over 55) and long-lived (about 74). To avoid experimental bias, donors of different ages were distributed randomly across sequencing lanes. Using the same blood draw, the study looked at two additional independent replicas of 1 million unique cDNA reads for two donors, one aged 18 to 30 and the other aged 80 or older. The study at large found these results: Bulk unsorted PBMC profiling prevented conclusive comparison of naive and antigen-experienced compartments. Compared with the aged group, the long-lived group had more naive CD4+ T cells, fewer expanded clones and increased TCR diversity, suggesting age selection. Estimates of total diversity from one million sequenced T cells were regarded as lower bounds and underestimates. Because donor CMV infection status was unknown, age-related changes in expanded clonotypes were potentially confounded. The percentage of naive T cells measured by flow cytometry correlated strongly with observed TCR beta diversity. As age increased, observed TCR beta diversity per million T cells dropped in a roughly linear way, and a significant reduction was already evident by age about 36.

Library creation used 5' RACE. Sequencing used an Illumina HiSeq 2500. The second PCR ran for about 6 to 11 cycles and used a J-beta primer mix along with a sample-barcoded 5' primer. Each TCR beta cDNA molecule received a unique molecular identifier from a template-switch 5' adaptor carrying 12 random nucleotides. Each sample yielded at least 2.5 million CDR3-containing paired-end reads. The Mint cDNA synthesis kit, primed by a TRBC-specific oligonucleotide, was used to synthesize first-strand cDNA from all RNA. All cDNA was treated with uracil-DNA glycosylase and then went through a first 18-cycle PCR with the universal primers M1SS and BC2_uni_R. Under the source paper's analysis protocol: Each sample was normalized by randomly selecting 1 million high-quality reads, each carrying a distinct molecular identifier. Instead of being binned into consensus sequences, reads that shared molecular identifiers were thrown out. MiTCR, set to a Q25 quality threshold and the strictest error-elimination algorithm, was used for CDR3 identification, clonotype clustering and error correction. A nonparametric unseen species model using Euler transformation provided a lower-bound estimate of total TCR beta diversity. TCRdb passed the public sequencing reads through fastp at Q25 and MiXCR, retaining productive beta sequences. Every CDR3 protein is listed once, alongside the most common genes and DNA of its rows. TCRdb assigned the V and J calls; the authors' analysis was not used. The sample table lists 1.5 million to 2 million distinct CDR3 sequences, under 30% of them with a count of one. The ten largest account for 7.7% of the sample.

Note on this clonotype: Its antigen specificity is not known. Base qualities were left out, and no much larger clone turns up one base away.

The donors were roughly 39 Caucasian individuals from Russia, aged roughly 6 to 100 years, who were systemically healthy. Each donor gave ten milliliters of peripheral blood, collected into EDTA-treated Vacutainer tubes. Ficoll-Paque density-gradient centrifugation was used to isolate PBMCs, with at least 6.5 million per sample. Trizol reagent was used to extract total RNA from PBMCs, with at least 5 micrograms per sample. Naive CD45RAhigh/CD27high T cell percentages were measured by flow cytometry on a PBMC aliquot from every donor. Counted from cysteine to phenylalanine, this CDR3 has 16 amino acids. Just CDR3 DNA is preserved here, 48 bases in frame from base 1. CDR1 LGHDT and CDR2 YNNKEL were looked up in the germline V gene (reference sequence). The V and J ends are trimmed by 4 bases and 8 bases, leaving 22 bases between them.

Rearrangement joined TRBV3-1 to TRBJ2-3, with TRBD2 perhaps the D gene, on 7 matching bases. The sample comprised blood. This clonotype was obtained from a woman aged 30 to 39 in good health. CDR3 sequence: CASSPAGARSKLTQYF. The nucleotides read TGTGCCAGCAGCCCCGCGGGGGCTAGGTCAAAACTTACGCAGTATTTT.